The next 25 T cell receptor beta chains were all read from a single sample in a study of spatial heterogeneity in lung cancer. TCRdb independently ran MiXCR on the 5' RACE reads; one entry per CDR3 protein. The repertoire holds tens of thousands of distinct CDR3 sequences, about 14% seen once, with about 7.1% in the top ten. Time point denoted: sample taken at primary tumor resection. TCRs were sequenced from unsorted whole RNA of tumor, nontumor lung or PBMC. This sample comprised PBMCs, obtained at surgery. These receptors came from a male donor with early-stage non-small cell lung cancer.

Only a few counts were recorded for this clonotype. CDR3 residues: CASSLEVGAYGYTF. In DNA form, the CDR3 reads TGCGCCAGCAGCTTGGAGGTAGGGGCCTATGGCTACACCTTC. The V and J genes are TRBV5-1 and TRBJ1-2, with D maybe TRBD1 (5 bases). The CDR3 loop spans 14 amino acids. CDR1 is SGHRS, CDR2 YFSETQ, per germline. The V gene lost 0 bases and the J gene lost 4 bases, with 10 bases spanning the gap.

The chain couples TRBV29-1 to TRBJ1-4; TRBD1 matches at 8 bases. The germline V gene encodes CDR1 SQVTM and CDR2 ANQGSEA. The CDR3 sequence is 15 residues long. V shed 4 bases and J 6 bases; nucleotides not matched to a gene: 10. The DNA of the CDR3 is TGCAGCGTTGGCACAACAGGGGGAGAATATGAAAAACTGTTTTTT. This sequence encodes CSVGTTGGEYEKLFF.

This sequence joins TRBV5-1 and TRBJ1-1, with D tentatively TRBD1 (6 bases). Per the germline V gene, CDR1 is SGHRS and CDR2 is YFSETQ. The V gene lost 5 bases and the J gene lost 2 bases, with 10 bases spanning the gap. CDR3 length: 13 residues. The CDR3 loop is CASRLQGNTEAFF. The CDR3 coding sequence is TGCGCCAGCAGATTACAGGGTAACACTGAAGCTTTCTTT.

V usage is TRBV12-3 or TRBV12-4 and J usage is TRBJ1-5, with D perhaps matching TRBD1 (6 bases). The length of the CDR3 is 15 residues. V shed 7 bases and J shed 4 bases, with 17 bases lying between them. The CDR3 DNA follows: TGTGCCAGCAACCGGGCCGGGACACTTAATCAGCCCCAGCATTTT. It yields the protein CASNRAGTLNQPQHF.

This clonotype showed up just a few times. This chain joins TRBV20-1 and TRBJ2-5, with D possibly called TRBD1 or TRBD2 (5 bases each). V was shortened by 3 bases and J by 7 bases, with 18 bases between the two germline ends. Germline CDR1 and CDR2: DFQATT and SNEGSKA (reference sequence). This CDR3 has 14 residues. The CDR3 protein is CSARPGTSVGTQYF. In nucleotides, the CDR3 is TGCAGTGCTAGGCCCGGGACGTCGGTCGGGACCCAGTACTTC.

This clonotype was seen only a few times. The rearrangement uses TRBV27 and TRBJ1-2; tentative D call: TRBD1 (6 bases). The CDR3 is 15 residues long. Deletions cut 5 bases from V and 6 bases from J, with 19 bases between. Germline CDR1 is MNHEY and CDR2 is SMNVEV (reference sequence). The CDR3 protein is CASSPEGTILNGYTF. The CDR3, as DNA: TGTGCCAGCAGTCCCGAAGGGACAATTTTAAATGGCTACACCTTC.

This clonotype has more than one count but fewer than ten. This chain connects TRBV29-1 to TRBJ2-5; D is undetermined. This CDR3 has 13 amino acids. CDR1 and CDR2 from the germline V gene are SQVTM and ANQGSEA. Trimming took 1 base from V and 1 from J, leaving 7 bases between them. The CDR3 is CSVEGPAQETQYF. The CDR3 DNA reads as TGCAGCGTTGAAGGACCCGCCCAAGAGACCCAGTACTTC.

This clonotype was picked up a small number of times. The rearrangement links TRBV7-9 to TRBJ2-2; tentatively, D is TRBD1 or TRBD2 (5 bases each). V lost 5 bases and J 4 bases, leaving 17 bases between the germline ends. Germline V gives CDR1 SEHNR, CDR2 FQNEAQ (reference sequence). The CDR3 is made up of 16 amino acids. The CDR3 sequence is CASSPLGERSTGELFF. The CDR3 DNA reads TGTGCCAGCAGCCCCCTGGGGGAAAGGAGCACCGGGGAGCTGTTTTTT.

This clonotype appeared a few times. The rearrangement links TRBV6-2 or TRBV6-3 to TRBJ2-1; the D gene is possibly TRBD2 (5 bases). This CDR3 region has 14 residues. V lost 7 bases, J lost 1 base, and 11 bases lay in between. CDR1 is MNHEY and CDR2 is SVGEGT in the germline V gene. This chain's CDR3 is CASTSGISYNEQFF. The CDR3 region has the DNA TGTGCCAGCACCTCGGGGATATCCTACAATGAGCAGTTCTTC.

The chain couples TRBV24-1 to TRBJ1-1; D might be TRBD1 (6 bases). The CDR3 has 16 amino acids. V lost 4 bases to trimming and J lost 4 bases, with 18 bases between them. Germline V gene sequence: CDR1 KGHDR, CDR2 SFDVKD. CDR3 sequence reads: CATSDPGPTGTTEAFF. In nucleotides, the CDR3 is TGTGCCACCAGTGACCCCGGCCCTACAGGGACCACTGAAGCTTTCTTT.

This clonotype was detected a few times. Sequence at one end of the junction differs from germline and may be a read error. V usage is TRBV20-1 and J usage is TRBJ2-1; 10 positions match TRBD2. Per the germline V gene, CDR1 is DFQATT and CDR2 is SNEGSKA (reference sequence). The CDR3 is 14 residues long. The CDR3 reads CSARAGGPNNEQFF. For the CDR3, the DNA is TGCAGTGCCAGAGCGGGAGGGCCAAACAATGAGCAGTTCTTC.

Worth noting for this clonotype: One end of the junction varies from germline; a read error may be responsible. This chain uses TRBV3-1 with TRBJ2-2; 14 bases agree with TRBD2. Germline CDR1 and CDR2: LGHDT and YNNKEL (reference sequence). The CDR3 has 17 residues. Here the CDR3 DNA reads TGTGTCAGCAGCCAGGGACTAGCGGGAGTGTCTTCCGGGGAGCTGTTTTTT. Protein product: CVSSQGLAGVSSGELFF. Based on the CDR3 plus reference TRBV3-1 and TRBJ2-2, the full variable domain is DTAVSQTPKYLVTQMGNDKSIKCEQNLGHDTMYWYKQDSKKFLKIMFSYNNKELIINETVPNRFSPKSPDKAHLNLHINSLELGDSAVYFCVSSQGLAGVSSGELFFGEGSRLTVL.

This chain connects TRBV4-1 to TRBJ2-1, with a tentative D call TRBD1 (7 bases). Trimming cost V 3 bases and J 1 base, with 13 bases left between them. Germline V lookup: CDR1 MGHRA, CDR2 YSYEKL. The CDR3 is made up of 16 amino acids. The CDR3, as DNA: TGCGCCAGCAGCCAGGGCGGGACAGTTTCCTACAATGAGCAGTTCTTC. Translated: CASSQGGTVSYNEQFF.

This clonotype was detected many times. The V and J genes are TRBV19 and TRBJ2-1, with 16 bases matching TRBD2. From germline, CDR1 is LNHDA and CDR2 SQIVND (reference sequence). The trim removed 2 bases at V and 4 bases at J, leaving 11 bases unmatched. This CDR3 is built from 20 residues. CDR3: CASSIRGTSGRDFRYNEQFF. CDR3 nucleotides: TGTGCCAGTAGTATAAGGGGGACTAGCGGGAGGGACTTTCGATACAATGAGCAGTTCTTC.

This clonotype was detected ten times or more. The genes are TRBV4-1 and TRBJ1-1; D is possibly TRBD1 (5 bases). CDR1 and CDR2 (germline): MGHRA, YSYEKL. CDR3 size: 15 residues. V was pared by 4 bases and J by 6 bases, with 18 bases between. This CDR3 is CASSPRDGGDPEAFF. CDR3 in DNA: TGCGCCAGCAGCCCGAGGGACGGGGGGGACCCTGAAGCTTTCTTT.

The chain has TRBV4-1 and TRBJ2-5; 11 positions agree with TRBD2. With 1 base clipped from V and 1 base from J, the junction kept 5 bases outside the gene matches. The CDR3 contains 17 residues. Per the germline V gene, CDR1 is MGHRA and CDR2 is YSYEKL. The CDR3 DNA is TGCGCCAGCAGCCAAGGACTAGCGGGATGGGTCCAAGAGACCCAGTACTTC. This sequence encodes CASSQGLAGWVQETQYF.

The J gene is TRBJ1-1, the V gene TRBV5-4; TRBD1 aligns across 10 bases. V was pared by 4 bases and J by 7 bases, with 7 bases of the junction left unmatched. Germline CDR1 is SGHNT and CDR2 is YYREEE (reference sequence). This CDR3 is built from 14 residues. CDR3 DNA sequence: TGTGCCAGCAGCCCGGACAGGGGGAATTTTGAAGCTTTCTTT. This encodes CASSPDRGNFEAFF.

This clonotype appeared a few times. J is TRBJ2-7 and V is TRBV27; TRBD1 might be the D (5 bases). The CDR3 has 13 residues. Trimming pared 6 bases from V and 2 bases from J, leaving 11 bases between. Germline CDR1 is MNHEY and CDR2 is SMNVEV (reference sequence). CDR3 sequence reads: CASSLGLTYEQYF. CDR3 in DNA: TGTGCCAGCAGCCTGGGGCTAACCTACGAGCAGTACTTC.

The gene calls are TRBV10-3 and TRBJ2-3, with 10 positions matching TRBD1. With 3 bases clipped from V and 4 bases from J, the junction kept 7 bases outside the gene matches. CDR1 is ENHRY, CDR2 SYGVKD, per germline. The CDR3 contains 16 residues. Written as DNA, the CDR3 is TGTGCCATCAGTGAAGTAGTGACAGGGGGCCCAGATACGCAGTATTTT. Protein: CAISEVVTGGPDTQYF.

This clonotype came up a few times. V and J are TRBV4-3 and TRBJ1-4; D unresolved. V shed 4 bases and J shed 0 bases, with 15 bases lying between them. The CDR3 is made up of 17 amino acids. Germline CDR1 is LGHNA and CDR2 is YSLEER. CDR3 coding DNA: TGCGCCAGCAGCCCCACCTGGGAGGCTGCAACTAATGAAAAACTGTTTTTT. It codes for CASSPTWEAATNEKLFF.

This clonotype was counted only a few times. This chain connects TRBV18 to TRBJ2-7; 11 nucleotides line up with TRBD2. Germline values: CDR1 KGHSH, CDR2 LQKENI. Trimming at V came to 1 base and at J to 5 bases, leaving 4 bases not matched to a gene. CDR3 size: 15 residues. CDR3 protein: CASSPLAGGPDEQYF. DNA for the CDR3: TGTGCCAGCTCACCACTAGCGGGAGGGCCCGACGAGCAGTACTTC.

This clonotype has a handful of counts. This CDR3 reads CASSLGQGFGTDTQYF. CDR3 nucleotides: TGTGCCAGCAGCCTCGGACAGGGGTTCGGCACAGATACGCAGTATTTT. This chain joins TRBV7-2 and TRBJ2-3, with 9 positions matching TRBD1. Looked up from germline, CDR1 is SGHTA and CDR2 is FQGNSA. Trimming cost V 5 bases and J 1 base; bases outside gene matches: 7. The CDR3 is made up of 16 amino acids.

This clonotype was picked up a small number of times. The chain links TRBV2 to TRBJ2-6; D perhaps matches TRBD1 (5 bases). The CDR3 totals 16 residues. CDR1 and CDR2 (germline): SNHLY, FYNNEI. V lost 6 bases and J lost 4, with 16 bases in between. In DNA, the CDR3 is TGTGCCAGCAGCGTGGCCAAGGGGTACGGGGCCAACGTCCTGACTTTC. Translation: CASSVAKGYGANVLTF.

This chain connects TRBV2 to TRBJ2-1; no reliable D call. CDR3 length: 11 amino acids. CDR1 and CDR2 (germline): SNHLY, FYNNEI. V was shortened by 6 bases and J by 7 bases, with 7 bases between the two germline ends. This CDR3 reads CASRYPNEQFF. CDR3 DNA sequence: TGTGCCAGCAGGTACCCAAATGAGCAGTTCTTC.

For the CDR3, the DNA is TGTGCCAGCAGTGAAGGGACAGGTGGGACCGGGGAGCTGTTTTTT. It encodes CASSEGTGGTGELFF. The rearrangement joins TRBV6-1 to TRBJ2-2; 7 positions match TRBD1. The germline CDR1 and CDR2 sequences are MNHNS and SASEGT. The junction had 4 bases not matched to a gene; V was cut back by 1 base and J by 5 bases. This CDR3 is built from 15 residues.